A selection of T cell receptor beta chains follows, all from one sample in a study of a mutant IDH1 vaccine in newly diagnosed glioma. Their specific antigens are unknown. Clones were read by immunoSEQ multiplex PCR, and TCRdb kept only the in-frame ones, dropping some. The sample yields about 82,000 clones, 85% seen once. Sequenced here: PBMCs, sampled from a glioma patient whose treatment included an IDH1 peptide vaccine. The receptors come from a man aged 25-45 years with glioma. Some clones in this sample may be carry-over from other donors' samples. CDR3s include the opening cysteine and the closing phenylalanine or tryptophan. D genes are given only for firm matches. Size values are once, few and many counts, or a class for expanded clones, and some rows have none.

. TRBJ2-2 . TRBV5-1 TGCGCCAGCAGCTTGGAGGGGGTTTATGGTCCCGGGGAGCTGTTTTTT CASSLEGVYGPGELFF
. TRBJ2-5 . TRBV4-1 TGCGCCAGCAGCCACGCAACGAGTAGAGCCGCCGGGGAGACCCAGTACTTC CASSHATSRAAGETQYF
. TRBJ2-5 . TRBV6-1 TGTGCCAGCAGTGAACTAGCGAGGGAGACCCAGTACTTC CASSELARETQYF
. TRBJ1-2 . TRBV21-1 TGTGCCAGCCTCAACCGGGACAGGGGCCCCCGAGGTGGCTACACCTTC CASLNRDRGPRGGYTF
. TRBJ2-3 TRBD2 TRBV19 TGTGCCAGTAGTATAGGGACTAGCGGACACGGCACAGATACGCAGTATTTT CASSIGTSGHGTDTQYF
. TRBJ2-7 . TRBV6-6 TGTGCCAGCAGTTCTCGACAGTCCTACGAGCAGTACTTC CASSSRQSYEQYF
. TRBJ1-2 . TRBV4-1 TGCGCCAGCAGCCCAACCTTTTCTCTAGTCTATGGCTACACCTTC CASSPTFSLVYGYTF
. TRBJ2-5 . TRBV9 TGTGCCAGCAGCGTAGGGACCGACGACCGGTTAGAGACCCAGTACTTC CASSVGTDDRLETQYF
. TRBJ2-3 TRBD2 TRBV4-3 TGCGCCAGCAGCCTGGCGGGGGCAGATACGCAGTATTTT CASSLAGADTQYF
. TRBJ2-2 . TRBV9 TGTGCCAGCAGCGTAGAACACCTCACCGGGGAGCTGTTTTTT CASSVEHLTGELFF
. TRBJ1-5 . TRBV28 TGTGCCAGCAGTTTAGCGGGGATCACTAGCAATCAGCCCCAGCATTTT CASSLAGITSNQPQHF
. TRBJ2-5 TRBD2 TRBV19 TGTGCCAGTAGTCGAGCGGGGGGACCTCAAGAGACCCAGTACTTC CASSRAGGPQETQYF
. TRBJ2-3 . TRBV5-4 TGTGCCAGCAGCTTGGAACTGTTCTCCGATACGCAGTATTTT CASSLELFSDTQYF
. TRBJ2-1 TRBD2 TRBV4-3 TGCGCCAGCAGCCAAGAGGGTCGGGGGGGTGCCTACAATGATCAGTTCTTC CASSQEGRGGAYNDQFF
. TRBJ1-2 . TRBV19 TGTGCCACTAAAGGACCTAACTATGGCTACACCTTC CATKGPNYGYTF
. TRBJ2-5 TRBD2 TRBV14 TGTGCCAGCAGCCAAGCACTAGCGGGGGGGCCATCAGAGACCCAGTACTTC CASSQALAGGPSETQYF
. TRBJ1-4 TRBD1 TRBV30 TGTGCCTGGAGTGTACCAGGGACAGGGAATGAAAAACTGTTTTTT CAWSVPGTGNEKLFF
. TRBJ2-7 TRBD1 TRBV4-3 TGCGCCAGCAGCCAAGGCCACCGGGACAGGACCTACGAGCAGTACTTC CASSQGHRDRTYEQYF
. TRBJ2-1 . TRBV2 TGTGCCAGCAGCAGGGCCCCGGGCTCCTACAATGAGCAGTTCTTC CASSRAPGSYNEQFF
. TRBJ1-5 . TRBV28 TGTGCCAGCAGTTCCTATGTGAGCCAGCCCCAGCATTTT CASSSYVSQPQHF
. TRBJ1-2 . TRBV11-2 TGTGCCAGCAGCTTAGGTTTCGGGGAAGGTTTGGATGGCTACACCTTC CASSLGFGEGLDGYTF
. TRBJ1-2 . TRBV5-4 TGTGCCAGCAGCTACGGGACGGCAAACTATGGCTACACCTTC CASSYGTANYGYTF
once TRBJ2-1 TRBD2 TRBV11-2 TGTGCCAGCAGCGTTTTGTCTAGCGGATACAATGAGCAGTTCTTC CASSVLSSGYNEQFF
. TRBJ2-3 . TRBV4-1 TGCGCCAGCAGCCACCCGAGAGACACGGGGACAGATACGCAGTATTTT CASSHPRDTGTDTQYF
. TRBJ1-1 . TRBV18 TGTGCCAGCTCACCGGTTAACAGGGTGAACACTGAAGCTTTCTTT CASSPVNRVNTEAFF
. TRBJ1-5 TRBD1 TRBV6-1 TGTGCCAGCAGGTTTACCGGGACAGAGAATCAGCCCCAGCATTTT CASRFTGTENQPQHF
few TRBJ1-5 . TRBV19 TGTGCCAGTAGTATTCCGGGACTGCAGCCCCAGCATTTT CASSIPGLQPQHF
. TRBJ1-4 . TRBV29-1 TGCAGCGCCCGTCACGGGGGGAGGAGCGGTAATGAAAAACTGTTTTTT CSARHGGRSGNEKLFF
. TRBJ1-1 TRBD1 TRBV10-3 TGTGCCATCAGCGATAGGGGGCTTGAAGCTTTCTTT CAISDRGLEAFF
. TRBJ1-1 TRBD1 TRBV9 TGTGCCAGCAGCGTAGCTTTGGGGACAGGGGATACAGCTTTCTTT CASSVALGTGDTAFF
. TRBJ2-7 TRBD2 TRBV4-3 TGCGCCAGCAGCCTCAACCTCCCACTTAGCGGGGCCTCCTACGAGCAGTACTTC CASSLNLPLSGASYEQYF
. TRBJ2-7 TRBD2 TRBV9 TGTGCCAGCAGCGTAGATTCTAGCGGGACCCTCCGGATCTACGAGCAGTACTTC CASSVDSSGTLRIYEQYF
. TRBJ1-2 TRBD1 TRBV2 TGTGCCAGCACTCTAGAGAACAGGGGCGGCTATGGCTACACCTTC CASTLENRGGYGYTF
once TRBJ1-6 . TRBV27 TGTGCCAGCAGTTTTAGCTCCTATAATTCACCCCTCCACTTT CASSFSSYNSPLHF
. TRBJ1-1 . TRBV2 TGTGCCAGCAGTGAGGTAGCAGGAATGAACACTGAAGCTTTCTTT CASSEVAGMNTEAFF
. TRBJ1-2 . TRBV4-2 TGTGCCAGCAGCCCCACGGCCAGGGGAGACGGCTACACCTTC CASSPTARGDGYTF
. TRBJ1-2 . TRBV10-3 TGTGCCATCAGGGAACCCTATGGCTACACCTTC CAIREPYGYTF
. TRBJ2-3 . TRBV5-5 TGTGCCAGCAGCTTTGGCGAGGATACGCAGTATTTT CASSFGEDTQYF
. TRBJ2-3 . TRBV30 TGTGCCTGGAGTAAGAAACCCGCTGCGGATACGCAGTATTTT CAWSKKPAADTQYF
. TRBJ2-3 . TRBV4-3 TGCGCCAGCAGTAGGGGGATCACAGATACGCAGTATTTT CASSRGITDTQYF
. TRBJ1-1 . TRBV27 TGTGCCAGCAGTTTATTCGGGGGGGAAGCTTTCTTT CASSLFGGEAFF
. TRBJ2-5 . TRBV27 TGTGCCAGCAGTTTATCCCCCAGGGGCAGCGCCGAGACCCAGTACTTC CASSLSPRGSAETQYF